Below are 8 T cell receptor beta chains sequenced from a single sample in a study of cytotoxic CD8 clonotypes in ibrutinib-treated CLL. The table came from immunoSEQ multiplex PCR; TCRdb's copy has only in-frame clones and leaves some out. The sample records approximately 330,000 clones, roughly 85% being singletons. The sample here was PBMCs, taken before ibrutinib treatment. The receptors shown here come from a human donor with chronic lymphocytic leukemia.

This sequence joins TRBV6-6 and TRBJ1-1, with 10 bases matching TRBD1. V gave up 0 bases and J gave up 1 base; unmatched junction bases: 2. The CDR3 extends over 16 amino acids. Germline CDR1 reads MNHNY; CDR2 reads SVGAGI (reference sequence). CDR3 sequence (DNA): TGTGCCAGCAGTTACTCCCGGGACAGGGGGAACACTGAAGCTTTCTTT. Its protein is CASSYSRDRGNTEAFF.

The chain uses TRBV15 and TRBJ2-7, with 7 bases identical to TRBD2. Germline values: CDR1 LNHNV, CDR2 YYDKDF (reference sequence). This CDR3 region has 14 residues. V dropped 1 base and J dropped 5; count of bases not matched to a gene: 5. In nucleotides, the CDR3 is TGTGCCACCAGCAGAGGGTTGCTAGCGGACGAGCAGTACTTC. Its translation is CATSRGLLADEQYF.

The rearrangement links TRBV18 to TRBJ1-4, with a weak D call TRBD1 (5 bases). The CDR3 is made up of 15 amino acids. Trimming left V 6 bases short and J 6 bases short, with 17 bases between. CDR1 and CDR2 (germline): KGHSH, LQKENI. CDR3 nucleotide sequence: TGTGCCAGCTCCGATTTCTCCGGGGGTTATGAAAAACTGTTTTTT. It encodes CASSDFSGGYEKLFF.

This chain uses TRBV30 with TRBJ2-7; 7 bases line up with TRBD2. J was trimmed by 1 base and V by 2 bases; bases with no gene match: 5. The CDR3 length is 14 residues. From germline, CDR1 is GTSNPN and CDR2 SVGIG (reference sequence). The CDR3 DNA sequence: TGTGCCTGGAGTCGGCTAGCGGAATCCTACGAGCAGTACTTC. Protein product: CAWSRLAESYEQYF. The full variable domain, in which reference TRBV30 and TRBJ2-7 provide the parts outside the CDR3, is SQTIHQWPATLVQPVGSPLSLECTVEGTSNPNLYWYRQAAGRGLQLLFYSVGIGQISSEVPQNLSASRPQDRQFILSSKKLLLSDSGFYLCAWSRLAESYEQYFGPGTRLTVT.

V gene TRBV7-9 combines with J gene TRBJ1-2; TRBD1 matches 7 bases. Germline V lookup: CDR1 SEHNR, CDR2 FQNEAQ (reference sequence). This CDR3 contains 16 residues. J gave up 2 bases and V 3 bases, and 9 bases lay outside the gene matches. The CDR3 reads CASSFGGTERNYGYTF. Written as DNA, the CDR3 is TGTGCCAGCAGCTTTGGTGGGACAGAACGAAACTATGGCTACACCTTC.

The rearrangement uses TRBV7-9 and TRBJ1-2; TRBD1 matches at 9 bases. The V gene end was trimmed by 0 bases and the J gene end by 1 base; junction bases not matched to a gene: 0. This CDR3 is built from 15 residues. Per the germline V gene, CDR1 is SEHNR and CDR2 is FQNEAQ (reference sequence). CDR3 coding DNA: TGTGCCAGCAGCTTAGCGGGACAGGGTAACTATGGCTACACCTTC. This sequence encodes CASSLAGQGNYGYTF. Looking up the rest from reference TRBV7-9 and TRBJ1-2 gives the full variable domain: DTGVSQNPRHKITKRGQNVTFRCDPISEHNRLYWYRQTLGQGPEFLTYFQNEAQLEKSRLLSDRFSAERPKGSFSTLEIQRTEQGDSAMYLCASSLAGQGNYGYTFGSGTRLTVV.

The chain employs TRBV7-2 and TRBJ2-1; weak D call: TRBD2 (6 bases). V was shortened by 1 base and J by 5 bases, with 15 bases between the two germline ends. This CDR3 spans 16 amino acids. The germline CDR1 and CDR2 sequences are SGHTA and FQGNSA. CDR3: CASSLDRGRFNNEQFF. The CDR3 bases are TGTGCCAGCAGCTTAGACCGGGGGAGATTTAACAATGAGCAGTTCTTC.

The V and J genes are TRBV4-3 and TRBJ1-4; D perhaps matches TRBD1 (6 bases). CDR1 and CDR2 from the germline V gene are LGHNA and YSLEER. CDR3 length: 17 residues. V was trimmed by 2 bases and J by 8 bases, leaving 21 bases between them. The CDR3 reads CASSQNPGNRDREKLFF. As DNA, the CDR3 is TGCGCCAGCAGCCAAAACCCGGGTAACAGGGATAGAGAAAAACTGTTTTTT.